Each of the 25 T cell receptor beta chains below was sequenced from the same sample in a study of blood T cell repertoires in COVID-19. Generated by immunoSEQ multiplex PCR, the TCRdb table keeps only in-frame clones and is missing some. The sample lists more than 100,000 clones, over 65% occurring once. The sample consisted of peripheral blood. The receptors come from a human donor in a cohort sampled during active COVID-19.

J is TRBJ2-1 and V is TRBV14, with 7 bases matching TRBD1. This CDR3 is 15 amino acids long. The J segment lost 5 bases and the V segment lost 1 base, leaving 5 bases of the junction unmatched. In germline, CDR1 is SGHDN, CDR2 FVKESK. The CDR3 reads CASSQVRQGNNEQFF. The DNA of the CDR3 is TGTGCCAGCAGCCAAGTGCGACAGGGAAACAATGAGCAGTTCTTC.

The V gene is TRBV19, the J gene TRBJ1-2; possibly TRBD1 for D (5 bases). The V and J ends lost 6 bases and 2 bases respectively, with 10 bases between them. The CDR3 consists of 13 residues. Germline V gene data show CDR1 as LNHDA and CDR2 as SQIVND (reference sequence). The CDR3 is CASSPQENYGYTF. Written as DNA, the CDR3 is TGTGCCAGTAGCCCACAGGAGAACTATGGCTACACCTTC.

This rearrangement joins TRBV19 to TRBJ2-1; no reliable D call. From germline, CDR1 is LNHDA and CDR2 SQIVND (reference sequence). The V end was cut by 3 bases, the J end by 0 bases, with 12 bases between. This CDR3 has 16 residues. This chain's CDR3 is CASSMIRHSSYNEQFF. The CDR3 nucleotides are TGTGCCAGTAGTATGATCAGACACAGCTCCTACAATGAGCAGTTCTTC.

This chain links TRBV2 with TRBJ1-1; D is uncertain. This CDR3 spans 12 amino acids. V dropped 6 bases and J dropped 3 bases, with 8 bases sitting between them. Germline lookup yields CDR1 SNHLY and CDR2 FYNNEI. In DNA, the CDR3 is TGTGCCAGCAGGGCCGGGGACACTGAAGCTTTCTTT. Its translation is CASRAGDTEAFF.

This chain joins TRBV4-3 and TRBJ2-2; 10 bases agree with TRBD1. The CDR3 length is 20 residues. The V segment lost 0 bases and the J segment 7 bases; nucleotides outside the gene matches: 17. From germline, CDR1 is LGHNA and CDR2 YSLEER. Written as DNA, the CDR3 is TGCGCCAGCAGCCAAGACTTATCCTTCCCGGGGACAGGGGACGTCGGGGAGCTGTTTTTT. Its protein product is CASSQDLSFPGTGDVGELFF.

This chain connects TRBV10-3 to TRBJ1-3; TRBD1 matches 8 bases. The junction had 4 bases not matched to a gene; V was cut back by 6 bases and J by 0 bases. The germline gives CDR1 ENHRY, CDR2 SYGVKD. This CDR3 has 15 amino acids. The CDR3 loop is CAIRGQESSGNTIYF. Here the CDR3 DNA reads TGTGCCATCAGGGGACAGGAGTCCTCTGGAAACACCATATATTTT.

CDR3 coding DNA: TGTGCCAGAAGCTTGGCCGTGGACAGGGACAATCAGCCCCAGCATTTT. Translating it yields CARSLAVDRDNQPQHF. The chain recombines TRBV5-3 with TRBJ1-5, with 8 nucleotides matching TRBD1. TRBV5-3 is reported as an ORF; its role is uncertain. Germline trimming cut 0 bases from V and 3 bases from J; bases unmatched to any gene: 5. The CDR3 has 16 amino acids.

The chain employs TRBV19 and TRBJ1-1; D is possibly TRBD1 (6 bases). Germline V lookup: CDR1 LNHDA, CDR2 SQIVND (reference sequence). The CDR3 length is 14 residues. The V gene lost 6 bases and the J gene lost 10 bases, with 21 bases spanning the gap. The CDR3 region has the DNA TGTGCCAGTAGGGTTAATGGGGGCGCGGGAGGAGCTTTCTTT. Translation: CASRVNGGAGGAFF.

This chain uses TRBV27 with TRBJ2-2; perhaps TRBD2 as D (6 bases). Germline CDR1 is MNHEY and CDR2 is SMNVEV (reference sequence). Trimming removed 3 bases at V and 8 bases at J, with 16 bases between. CDR3 length equals 15 residues. Written as DNA, the CDR3 is TGTGCCAGCAGTTTCGTCGGGGGTCCACCGGGGGAGCTGTTTTTT. Translating gives CASSFVGGPPGELFF.

This clone was seen a few times. J is TRBJ1-6 and V is TRBV4-2, with D maybe TRBD1 (5 bases). Germline CDR1 is LGHNA and CDR2 is YNFKEQ. The CDR3 totals 15 residues. Between the trimmed V and J ends, which lost 1 base and 8 bases, there was a span of 12 bases. CDR3 protein: CASSQVGREDSPLHF. The DNA of the CDR3 is TGTGCCAGCAGCCAAGTGGGCAGGGAAGATTCACCCCTCCACTTT.

The chain employs TRBV2 and TRBJ1-3, with TRBD1 matching over 9 bases. CDR3 length equals 15 residues. CDR1 SNHLY and CDR2 FYNNEI come from the germline V gene. V gave up 8 bases and J gave up 4 bases; unmatched junction bases: 9. CDR3 region: CASGRDRAIGNTIYF. DNA of the CDR3: TGTGCCAGCGGCCGGGACAGGGCGATAGGAAACACCATATATTTT.

V and J are TRBV5-1 and TRBJ1-2; no reliable D call. V dropped 3 bases and J dropped 6 bases, with 15 bases sitting between them. Germline CDR1 SGHRS, CDR2 YFSETQ. The CDR3 extends over 14 amino acids. The CDR3 region has the DNA TGCGCCAGCAGCTGGGGAGCCAGAATTGATGGCTACACCTTC. Protein sequence: CASSWGARIDGYTF. The full variable domain, in which reference TRBV5-1 and TRBJ1-2 provide the parts outside the CDR3, is KAGVTQTPRYLIKTRGQQVTLSCSPISGHRSVSWYQQTPGQGLQFLFEYFSETQRNKGNFPGRFSGRQFSNSRSEMNVSTLELGDSALYLCASSWGARIDGYTFGSGTRLTVV.

The V call is TRBV10-3, the J call TRBJ1-5; D is uncertain. Germline assignment: CDR1 ENHRY and CDR2 SYGVKD. The CDR3 is 13 amino acids. V lost 2 bases to trimming and J lost 7 bases, with 9 bases between them. The CDR3 DNA sequence: TGTGCCATCAGTGAGAGGAGGGAACAGCCCCAGCATTTT. Its protein is CAISERREQPQHF.

V and J are TRBV18 and TRBJ1-1, with D uncertain. V lost 4 bases and J 0 bases, leaving 6 bases between the germline ends. The CDR3 length is 13 residues. Germline CDR1 KGHSH, CDR2 LQKENI. The CDR3: CASSLDMNTEAFF. CDR3 sequence (DNA): TGTGCCAGCTCACTAGACATGAACACTGAAGCTTTCTTT. The variable domain in full, completed from reference TRBV18 and TRBJ1-1, reads NAGVMQNPRHLVRRRGQEARLRCSPMKGHSHVYWYRQLPEEGLKFMVYLQKENIIDESGMPKERFSAEFPKEGPSILRIQQVVRGDSAAYFCASSLDMNTEAFFGQGTRLTVV.

The V gene is TRBV12-5, the J gene TRBJ2-7, with D perhaps matching TRBD2 (7 bases). Trimming removed 1 base at V and 4 bases at J, with 17 bases between. The V gene's germline CDR1 is LGHNT and CDR2 FRNRAP. CDR3 length equals 16 residues. The CDR3 sequence is CASGLGSMGGAYEQYF. The CDR3 DNA sequence: TGTGCTAGTGGTTTGGGGTCTATGGGGGGGGCGTACGAGCAGTACTTC.

CDR3 nucleotides: TGTGCCAGCAGCCCTGGGGGACAGGGGGGAATCGGGGAGCTGTTTTTT. Translated: CASSPGGQGGIGELFF. The V gene is TRBV7-2, the J gene TRBJ2-2; 11 bases align to TRBD1. Germline values: CDR1 SGHTA, CDR2 FQGNSA. The CDR3 is 16 residues long. With V trimmed by 5 bases and J by 7 bases, 9 bases remained unmatched.

The chain joins TRBV5-1 to TRBJ2-2; D possibly matches TRBD1 or TRBD2 (5 bases each). CDR3 size: 16 residues. Germline assignment: CDR1 SGHRS and CDR2 YFSETQ. V gave up 4 bases and J gave up 5 bases, with 18 bases separating them. The CDR3 loop reads CASSMGVPTLTGELFF. The CDR3 bases are TGCGCCAGCAGCATGGGGGTCCCGACACTTACCGGGGAGCTGTTTTTT. The full variable domain, with the rest looked up from reference TRBV5-1 and TRBJ2-2, is KAGVTQTPRYLIKTRGQQVTLSCSPISGHRSVSWYQQTPGQGLQFLFEYFSETQRNKGNFPGRFSGRQFSNSRSEMNVSTLELGDSALYLCASSMGVPTLTGELFFGEGSRLTVL.

The CDR3 DNA sequence: TGTGCCAGCAGTCGAACAGAGAAGTCCTACGAGCAGTACTTC. Its translation: CASSRTEKSYEQYF. J is TRBJ2-7 and V is TRBV27; D is unclear. The germline V gene has CDR1 MNHEY and CDR2 SMNVEV (reference sequence). This CDR3 is built from 14 residues. The germline V and J ends were trimmed by 5 bases and 1 base, with 12 bases remaining between them.

The rearrangement links TRBV5-5 to TRBJ1-6; 7 nucleotides match TRBD1. The CDR3 totals 18 residues. Germline V gene lookup returns CDR1 SGHKS and CDR2 YYEKEE (reference sequence). J gave up 3 bases and V 0 bases, and 9 bases lay outside the gene matches. The CDR3 nucleotides read TGTGCCAGCAGCTTGGAAGTAATATCAGGGGGCTATAATTCACCCCTCCACTTT. Translated, it gives CASSLEVISGGYNSPLHF.

V and J are TRBV4-1 and TRBJ1-5; unclear D gene. CDR1 and CDR2 (germline): MGHRA, YSYEKL. The length of the CDR3 is 14 residues. With 0 bases removed from V and 4 bases from J, the gap between germline ends came to 7 bases. The CDR3 coding sequence is TGCGCCAGCAGCCAAGAGGAGGGTAATCAGCCCCAGCATTTT. The encoded protein is CASSQEEGNQPQHF.

V is TRBV5-1 and J is TRBJ2-1; D may be TRBD1 (6 bases). V was clipped by 5 bases and J by 6 bases, with 21 bases between them. The CDR3 runs to 16 residues. Germline V lookup: CDR1 SGHRS, CDR2 YFSETQ. The CDR3 here is CASSFGSGTRRNEQFF. CDR3 coding DNA: TGCGCCAGCAGTTTTGGATCCGGGACAAGACGCAATGAGCAGTTCTTC.

In this sample, this clone turned up once. V and J are TRBV9 and TRBJ1-1, with unresolved D. This CDR3 is 15 amino acids long. V was shortened by 0 bases and J by 1 base, with 10 bases between the two germline ends. From germline, CDR1 is SGDLS and CDR2 YYNGEE. The CDR3 nucleotides read TGTGCCAGCAGCGTAGGTGCGGGAGGGAACACTGAAGCTTTCTTT. Protein sequence: CASSVGAGGNTEAFF.

The V call is TRBV2, the J call TRBJ1-2; 8 nucleotides match TRBD1. The germline CDR1 and CDR2 sequences are SNHLY and FYNNEI. The CDR3 contains 11 residues. J gave up 5 bases and V 9 bases, and 2 bases lay outside the gene matches. CDR3 coding DNA: TGTGCCAGGCGGGACAGGTATGGCTACACCTTC. Its translation: CARRDRYGYTF.

The V and J genes are TRBV15 and TRBJ2-3, with D hard to call. The CDR3 covers 15 residues. V lost 0 bases and J 0 bases, leaving 7 bases between the germline ends. Germline V gene sequence: CDR1 LNHNV, CDR2 YYDKDF (reference sequence). The CDR3 DNA sequence: TGTGCCACCAGCAGAGATCGGTCCAGCACAGATACGCAGTATTTT. Translation: CATSRDRSSTDTQYF.

This chain connects TRBV2 to TRBJ1-5, with D uncertain. This CDR3 comprises 13 residues. Germline loops: CDR1 SNHLY, CDR2 FYNNEI. V lost 7 bases, J lost 3 bases, and 10 bases lay in between. This CDR3 is CASNPSVNQPQHF. CDR3 DNA: TGTGCCAGCAACCCCTCAGTCAATCAGCCCCAGCATTTT.